One sample yielded the 29 T cell receptor beta chains listed below, sequenced in a study of blood T cell repertoires in COVID-19. Only in-frame clones appear in the TCRdb table, and some are missing; sequencing was by immunoSEQ multiplex PCR. Among around 120,000 clones listed, about 91% were seen once. Material: peripheral blood. These receptors came from a woman in her 50s with active or convalescent COVID-19.

V gene TRBV2 combines with J gene TRBJ2-7, with 11 bases identical to TRBD2. J was trimmed by 5 bases and V by 4 bases; bases with no gene match: 1. Germline assignment: CDR1 SNHLY and CDR2 FYNNEI. CDR3 size: 13 residues. CDR3 bases: TGTGCCAGCAGTGCTAGCGGGAGGAACGAGCAGTACTTC. Translation gives CASSASGRNEQYF.

This chain joins TRBV12-5 and TRBJ2-1; 8 bases line up with TRBD2. From germline, CDR1 is LGHNT and CDR2 FRNRAP. J was trimmed by 8 bases and V by 0 bases; bases with no gene match: 9. The length of the CDR3 is 16 residues. The CDR3 protein is CASGLVGGTSGDEQFF. In DNA, the CDR3 is TGTGCTAGTGGTTTGGTAGGGGGGACTAGTGGCGATGAGCAGTTCTTC.

This clone was seen only once. The V and J genes are TRBV15 and TRBJ1-5; D not resolved. This CDR3 is 15 amino acids long. CDR1 is LNHNV and CDR2 is YYDKDF in the germline V gene (reference sequence). Between the trimmed V and J ends, which lost 0 bases and 3 bases, there was a span of 9 bases. CDR3 amino acids: CATSRDKRDNQPQHF. For the CDR3, the DNA is TGTGCCACCAGCAGAGATAAGCGGGACAATCAGCCCCAGCATTTT.

V is TRBV5-1 and J is TRBJ2-5, with 8 bases lining up with TRBD2. There are 19 residues in the CDR3. The junction had 18 bases not matched to a gene; V was cut back by 4 bases and J by 1 base. Germline CDR1 reads SGHRS; CDR2 reads YFSETQ. The CDR3 reads CASSPRRLAQKILQETQYF. As DNA, the CDR3 is TGCGCCAGCAGCCCACGGAGACTAGCGCAAAAAATCCTCCAAGAGACCCAGTACTTC.

The chain combines TRBV3-1 (or the pseudogene TRBV3-2) with TRBJ1-1; D is unresolved. V was trimmed by 4 bases and J by 5 bases, leaving 14 bases between them. The CDR3 is made up of 14 amino acids. Per germline, CDR1 LGHDT and CDR2 YNNKEL (reference sequence). This CDR3 reads CASSLEGGSTEAFF. CDR3 DNA sequence: TGTGCCAGCAGCCTCGAGGGTGGGTCTACTGAAGCTTTCTTT.

The V call is TRBV7-9, the J call TRBJ2-2, with D hard to call. The CDR3 totals 15 residues. From germline, CDR1 is SEHNR and CDR2 FQNEAQ (reference sequence). V was trimmed by 1 base and J by 4 bases, leaving 10 bases between them. The CDR3 is CASSLEARSTGELFF. The DNA for the CDR3 is TGTGCCAGCAGCTTAGAGGCGAGGAGCACCGGGGAGCTGTTTTTT.

The chain couples TRBV20-1 to TRBJ2-2; D is uncertain. The CDR3 sequence is 11 residues long. The germline V gene has CDR1 DFQATT and CDR2 SNEGSKA (reference sequence). Deletions cut 3 bases from V and 3 bases from J, with 2 bases between. The CDR3 spells CSASDTGELFF. CDR3 DNA: TGCAGTGCTAGCGACACCGGGGAGCTGTTTTTT.

The V and J genes are TRBV6-6 and TRBJ1-4; D may be TRBD1 (6 bases). Germline assignment: CDR1 MNHNY and CDR2 SVGAGI (reference sequence). CDR3 length equals 13 residues. Trimming removed 9 bases at V and 8 bases at J, with 16 bases between. The CDR3 sequence is CASTLQGWEKLFF. CDR3 coding DNA: TGTGCCAGTACACTACAGGGTTGGGAAAAACTGTTTTTT.

The rearrangement uses TRBV2 and TRBJ1-1; 7 positions match TRBD1. Germline V gene data show CDR1 as SNHLY and CDR2 as FYNNEI. The CDR3 length is 14 residues. V gave up 8 bases and J gave up 1 base; unmatched junction bases: 7. DNA for the CDR3: TGTGCCAGCGGCCGGGACAGATCGAACACTGAAGCTTTCTTT. Amino acid sequence: CASGRDRSNTEAFF.

The V and J genes are TRBV6-2 or TRBV6-3 and TRBJ2-1; maybe TRBD2 (6 bases). Germline lookup yields CDR1 MNHEY and CDR2 SVGEGT. V lost 2 bases to trimming and J lost 1 base, with 6 bases between them. The length of the CDR3 is 14 residues. The chain's CDR3 is CASSYGTSYNEQFF. The CDR3 nucleotides read TGTGCCAGCAGTTACGGGACTTCCTACAATGAGCAGTTCTTC.

The genes are TRBV6-5 and TRBJ1-4; D unclear. This CDR3 has 13 amino acids. The V end lost 7 bases, the J end lost 0 bases, and 6 bases lay between the germline ends. The germline V gene has CDR1 MNHEY and CDR2 SVGAGI. The CDR3 nucleotides read TGTGCCAGCAAATTTACAACTAATGAAAAACTGTTTTTT. Its translation is CASKFTTNEKLFF.

This sequence joins TRBV6-1 and TRBJ2-6; maybe TRBD2 (7 bases). V shed 4 bases and J shed 0 bases, with 13 bases lying between them. Germline loops: CDR1 MNHNS, CDR2 SASEGT. This CDR3 spans 17 amino acids. DNA for the CDR3: TGTGCCAGCAGTGGGGGGGGCCGCTCCTCTGGGGCCAACGTCCTGACTTTC. Encoded protein: CASSGGGRSSGANVLTF.

CDR3 bases: TGTGCCAGCAGCGTAGGGCAGCGTAAAGGGGACACTGAAGCTTTCTTT. This gives the protein CASSVGQRKGDTEAFF. The chain joins TRBV9 to TRBJ1-1; TRBD1 is a possible D gene (5 bases). This CDR3 contains 16 residues. Germline CDR1 and CDR2: SGDLS and YYNGEE. Trimming cost V 0 bases and J 3 bases, with 15 bases left between them.

The CDR3 loop reads CASRKNRDENQPQHF. CDR3 in DNA: TGTGCCAGCAGGAAGAACAGGGACGAAAACCAGCCCCAGCATTTT. This sequence joins TRBV6-5 and TRBJ1-5, with a tentative D call TRBD1 (6 bases). The CDR3 extends over 15 amino acids. Germline CDR1 is MNHEY and CDR2 is SVGAGI. The V gene lost 6 bases and the J gene lost 7 bases, with 19 bases spanning the gap.

The chain recombines TRBV19 with TRBJ2-1; D might be TRBD2 (6 bases). This CDR3 spans 14 amino acids. CDR1 is LNHDA, CDR2 SQIVND, per germline (reference sequence). With 4 bases removed from V and 6 bases from J, the gap between germline ends came to 13 bases. CDR3 residues: CASSTGSSANEQFF. CDR3 nucleotide sequence: TGTGCCAGTAGTACCGGGAGTTCCGCCAATGAGCAGTTCTTC.

The chain carries TRBV5-4 and TRBJ1-2; TRBD1 is a possible D gene (5 bases). CDR1 is SGHNT and CDR2 is YYREEE in the germline V gene (reference sequence). This CDR3 region has 13 residues. Between the trimmed V and J ends, which lost 4 bases and 4 bases, there was a span of 11 bases. CDR3 sequence reads: CASSRGEFYGYTF. CDR3 nucleotide sequence: TGTGCCAGCAGCCGGGGGGAGTTCTATGGCTACACCTTC.

The CDR3 loop reads CASWGQGTTGELFF. CDR3 nucleotides: TGTGCCAGTTGGGGCCAGGGTACCACCGGGGAGCTGTTTTTT. The chain links TRBV28 to TRBJ2-2, with D possibly matching TRBD1 (5 bases). Germline CDR1 reads MDHEN; CDR2 reads SYDVKM. This CDR3 region has 14 residues. With 9 bases removed from V and 4 bases from J, the gap between germline ends came to 15 bases.

In its sample, this clone was seen once. V gene TRBV7-6 combines with J gene TRBJ1-1; D is perhaps TRBD1 (5 bases). Germline CDR1 reads SGHVS; CDR2 reads FNYEAQ. The CDR3 sequence is 15 residues long. With 7 bases removed from V and 3 bases from J, the gap between germline ends came to 18 bases. CDR3 DNA: TGTGCCAGCACCCCAGCCCTTCAGGGATACACTGAAGCTTTCTTT. It encodes CASTPALQGYTEAFF.

This chain's CDR3 is CASSGTGALTEAFF. The CDR3, as DNA: TGTGCCAGCAGCGGCACAGGGGCGCTTACTGAAGCTTTCTTT. V is TRBV9 and J is TRBJ1-1; 7 bases map to TRBD1. Germline CDR1 SGDLS, CDR2 YYNGEE. V dropped 3 bases and J dropped 5; count of bases not matched to a gene: 7. The CDR3 has 14 residues.

The chain joins TRBV11-2 to TRBJ1-6; 7 positions match TRBD1. Germline trimming cut 5 bases from V and 7 bases from J; bases unmatched to any gene: 8. Germline values: CDR1 SGHAT, CDR2 FQNNGV. This CDR3 region has 15 residues. As DNA, the CDR3 is TGTGCCAGCAGCCCCAGGACAGGCTCGAATTCACCCCTCCACTTT. It yields the protein CASSPRTGSNSPLHF.

The chain couples TRBV3-1 (or the pseudogene TRBV3-2) to TRBJ1-1, with 7 bases identical to TRBD1. Germline CDR1 and CDR2: LGHDT and YNNKEL (reference sequence). The trim removed 0 bases at V and 0 bases at J, leaving 4 bases unmatched. The CDR3 is 16 residues long. The CDR3: CASSQDLGQMNTEAFF. The CDR3 DNA follows: TGTGCCAGCAGCCAAGACTTGGGACAGATGAACACTGAAGCTTTCTTT.

The genes are TRBV4-3 and TRBJ2-3, with D hard to call. Trimming pared 10 bases from V and 3 bases from J, leaving 23 bases between. Germline-derived CDR1 and CDR2 are LGHNA and YSLEER. CDR3 size: 16 residues. The CDR3 is CAILSAPTPLTDTQYF. CDR3 nucleotides: TGCGCCATCCTTTCTGCGCCCACGCCCCTTACAGATACGCAGTATTTT.

This clone has just a few counts. The chain recombines TRBV28 with TRBJ2-1, with D hard to call. V was shortened by 5 bases and J by 4 bases, with 9 bases between the two germline ends. In germline, CDR1 is MDHEN, CDR2 SYDVKM. This CDR3 has 13 residues. This CDR3 is CASSGHEYNEQFF. The DNA for the CDR3 is TGTGCCAGCAGTGGGCACGAGTACAATGAGCAGTTCTTC.

The V call is TRBV13, the J call TRBJ2-1; TRBD1 agrees at 7 bases. Looked up from germline, CDR1 is PRHDT and CDR2 is FYEKMQ (reference sequence). V shed 3 bases, J shed 0 bases, and the junction held 2 bases outside the gene matches. The CDR3 extends over 15 amino acids. The CDR3 reads CASSFRGSSYNEQFF. Written as DNA, the CDR3 is TGTGCCAGCAGCTTCAGGGGGAGCTCCTACAATGAGCAGTTCTTC.

The CDR3 protein is CASSAVDTQYF. The DNA of the CDR3 is TGTGCCAGCAGCGCGGTAGATACGCAGTATTTT. The V and J genes are TRBV7-2 and TRBJ2-3; no firm D call. This CDR3 has 11 residues. Germline CDR1 reads SGHTA; CDR2 reads FQGNSA. V shed 5 bases and J shed 5 bases, with 5 bases lying between them.

This clone was counted a single time. The chain links TRBV4-2 to TRBJ2-5, with D unclear. Trimming took off 3 bases at V and 2 bases at J, with 10 bases between the two ends. CDR1 and CDR2 (germline): LGHNA, YNFKEQ. The length of the CDR3 is 14 residues. CDR3 amino acids: CASSQVGRQETQYF. The CDR3, as DNA: TGTGCCAGCAGCCAGGTAGGCAGGCAAGAGACCCAGTACTTC.

In this sample, this clone turned up once. V usage is TRBV28 and J usage is TRBJ1-1, with a tentative D call TRBD1 (5 bases). CDR3 length equals 13 residues. Germline assignment: CDR1 MDHEN and CDR2 SYDVKM. The V end lost 6 bases, the J end lost 4 bases, and 12 bases lay between the germline ends. CDR3 in DNA: TGTGCCAGCAGCGAAACCGGGGGCACTGAAGCTTTCTTT. It encodes CASSETGGTEAFF.

The chain joins TRBV7-6 to TRBJ2-1; TRBD2 might be the D (5 bases). This CDR3 comprises 16 residues. Trimming removed 0 bases from V and 5 bases from J, with 14 bases in between. Germline V gene lookup returns CDR1 SGHVS and CDR2 FNYEAQ. CDR3 nucleotide sequence: TGTGCCAGCAGCTTAGCCCCCCCGACTAATAACAATGAGCAGTTCTTC. It yields the protein CASSLAPPTNNNEQFF.

The chain has TRBV5-8 and TRBJ2-2; D perhaps matches TRBD2 (6 bases). Trimming cost V 5 bases and J 1 base, with 21 bases left between them. Germline CDR1 SGHTS, CDR2 YDEGEE. This CDR3 spans 18 amino acids. The CDR3 is CASRHGSIPGLNTGELFF. The CDR3 DNA reads TGTGCCAGCAGGCATGGTTCTATACCGGGACTGAACACCGGGGAGCTGTTTTTT.